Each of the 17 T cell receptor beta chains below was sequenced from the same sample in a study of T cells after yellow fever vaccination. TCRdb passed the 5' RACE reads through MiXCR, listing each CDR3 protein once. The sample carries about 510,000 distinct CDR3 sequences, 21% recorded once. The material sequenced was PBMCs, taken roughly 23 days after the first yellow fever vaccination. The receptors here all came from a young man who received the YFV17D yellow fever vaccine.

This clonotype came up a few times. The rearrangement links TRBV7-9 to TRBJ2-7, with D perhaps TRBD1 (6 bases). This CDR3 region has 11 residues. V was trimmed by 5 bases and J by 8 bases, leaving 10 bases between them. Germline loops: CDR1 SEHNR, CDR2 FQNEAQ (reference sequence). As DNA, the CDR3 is TGTGCCAGCAGCGGGCAGGGGCAGCAGTACTTC. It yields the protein CASSGQGQQYF.

Here the CDR3 reads CASTYVGRGPHTQYF. The DNA for the CDR3 is TGTGCCAGCACCTACGTGGGAAGAGGGCCTCATACGCAGTATTTT. V and J are TRBV7-9 and TRBJ2-3; D is perhaps TRBD2 (5 bases). With 7 bases removed from V and 7 bases from J, the gap between germline ends came to 21 bases. Per germline, CDR1 SEHNR and CDR2 FQNEAQ (reference sequence). This CDR3 spans 15 amino acids.

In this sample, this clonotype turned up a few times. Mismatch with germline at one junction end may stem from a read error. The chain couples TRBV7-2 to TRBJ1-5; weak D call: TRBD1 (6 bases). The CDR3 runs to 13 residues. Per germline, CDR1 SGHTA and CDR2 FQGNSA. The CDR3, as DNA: TGTGCCAGCAGCCAAGAAACCTCGGGGGGCTTAGATTTT. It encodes CASSQETSGGLDF.

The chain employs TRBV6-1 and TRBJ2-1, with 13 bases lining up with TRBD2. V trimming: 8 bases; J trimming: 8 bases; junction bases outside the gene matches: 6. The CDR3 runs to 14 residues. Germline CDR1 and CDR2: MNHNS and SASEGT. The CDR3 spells CASWTSGGGYEQFF. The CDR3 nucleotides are TGTGCCAGCTGGACTAGCGGGGGTGGGTATGAGCAGTTCTTC.

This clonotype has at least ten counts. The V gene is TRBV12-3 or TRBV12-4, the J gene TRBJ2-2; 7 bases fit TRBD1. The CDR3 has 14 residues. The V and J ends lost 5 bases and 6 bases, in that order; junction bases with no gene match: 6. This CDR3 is CASSPTGDPGELFF. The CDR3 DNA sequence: TGTGCCAGCAGTCCTACAGGGGACCCCGGGGAGCTGTTTTTT.

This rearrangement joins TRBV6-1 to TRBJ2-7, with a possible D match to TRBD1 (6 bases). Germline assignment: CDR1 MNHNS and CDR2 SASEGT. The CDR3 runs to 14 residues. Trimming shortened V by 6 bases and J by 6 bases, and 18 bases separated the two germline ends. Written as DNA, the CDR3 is TGTGCCAGCAGGCCTACAGGGCCCCCCGGCGAGCAGTACTTC. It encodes CASRPTGPPGEQYF.

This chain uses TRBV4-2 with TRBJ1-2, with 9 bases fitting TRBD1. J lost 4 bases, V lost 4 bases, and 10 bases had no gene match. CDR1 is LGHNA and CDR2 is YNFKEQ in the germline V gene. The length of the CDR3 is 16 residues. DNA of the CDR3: TGTGCCAGCAGCCCGGAAGGGGGACAGGGAATCTATGGCTACACCTTC. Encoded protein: CASSPEGGQGIYGYTF.

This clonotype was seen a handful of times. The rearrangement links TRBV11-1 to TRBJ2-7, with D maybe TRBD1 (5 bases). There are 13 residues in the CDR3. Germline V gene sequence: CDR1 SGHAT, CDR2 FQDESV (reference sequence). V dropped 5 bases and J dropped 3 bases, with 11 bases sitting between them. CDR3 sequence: CASSKTAFYEQYV. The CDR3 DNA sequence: TGTGCCAGCAGCAAGACAGCGTTCTACGAGCAGTACGTC.

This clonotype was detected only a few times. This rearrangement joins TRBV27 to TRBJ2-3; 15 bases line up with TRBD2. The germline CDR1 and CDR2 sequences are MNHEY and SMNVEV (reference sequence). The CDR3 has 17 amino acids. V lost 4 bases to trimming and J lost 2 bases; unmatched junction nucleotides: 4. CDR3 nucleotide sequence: TGTGCCAGCAGTTGGGGACTAGCGGGGGGACACACAGATACGCAGTATTTT. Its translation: CASSWGLAGGHTDTQYF.

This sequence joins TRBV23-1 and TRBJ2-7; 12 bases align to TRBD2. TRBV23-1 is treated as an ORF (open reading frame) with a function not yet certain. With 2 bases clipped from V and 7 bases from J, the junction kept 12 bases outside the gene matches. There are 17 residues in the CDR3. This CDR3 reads CASSQTTSGGPGLEQYV. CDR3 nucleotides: TGCGCCAGCAGTCAAACCACTAGCGGGGGGCCCGGATTGGAGCAGTACGTC.

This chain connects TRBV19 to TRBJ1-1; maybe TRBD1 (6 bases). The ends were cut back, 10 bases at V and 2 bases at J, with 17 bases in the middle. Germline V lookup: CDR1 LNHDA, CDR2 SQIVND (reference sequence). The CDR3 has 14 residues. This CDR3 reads CATERGGTNTEAFF. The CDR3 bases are TGTGCCACGGAGCGGGGGGGGACAAACACTGAAGCTTTCTTT. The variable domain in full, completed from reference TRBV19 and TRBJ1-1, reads DGGITQSPKYLFRKEGQNVTLSCEQNLNHDAMYWYRQDPGQGLRLIYYSQIVNDFQKGDIAEGYSVSREKKESFPLTVTSAQKNPTAFYLCATERGGTNTEAFFGQGTRLTVV.

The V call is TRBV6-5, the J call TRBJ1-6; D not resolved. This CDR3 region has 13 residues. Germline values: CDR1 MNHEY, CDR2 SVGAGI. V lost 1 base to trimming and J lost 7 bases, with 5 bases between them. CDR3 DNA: TGTGCCAGCAGTTACTTGGGGAATTCACCCCTCCACTTT. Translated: CASSYLGNSPLHF.

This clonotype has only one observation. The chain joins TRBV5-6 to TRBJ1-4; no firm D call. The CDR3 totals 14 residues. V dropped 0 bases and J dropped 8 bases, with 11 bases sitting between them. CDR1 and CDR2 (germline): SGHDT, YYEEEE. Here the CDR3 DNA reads TGTGCCAGCAGCTTGGGCTGGGGAGGGGAAAAACTGTTTTTT. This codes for CASSLGWGGEKLFF.

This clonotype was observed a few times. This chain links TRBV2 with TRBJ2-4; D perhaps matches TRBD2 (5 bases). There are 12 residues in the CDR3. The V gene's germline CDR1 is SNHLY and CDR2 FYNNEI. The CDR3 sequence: CAIRDRRHIQYF. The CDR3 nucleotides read TGTGCTATCCGGGATCGACGGCACATTCAGTACTTC.

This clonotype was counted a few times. In nucleotides, the CDR3 is TGTGCCAGCAGCCGAATTCAGGACAGGGATGAGCAGTTCTTC. Translated, it gives CASSRIQDRDEQFF. The J gene is TRBJ2-1, the V gene TRBV11-2; 8 nucleotides match TRBD1. CDR3 length: 14 amino acids. Germline V CDR1 and CDR2: SGHAT, FQNNGV. The ends lost 5 bases at V and 8 bases at J; junction bases unmatched: 8.

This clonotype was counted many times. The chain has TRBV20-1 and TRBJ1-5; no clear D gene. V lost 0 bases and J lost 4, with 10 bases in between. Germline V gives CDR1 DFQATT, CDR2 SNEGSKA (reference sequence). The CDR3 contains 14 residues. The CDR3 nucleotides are TGCAGTGCTAGAGATTTGCCGGGTAATCAGCCCCAGCATTTT. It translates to CSARDLPGNQPQHF.

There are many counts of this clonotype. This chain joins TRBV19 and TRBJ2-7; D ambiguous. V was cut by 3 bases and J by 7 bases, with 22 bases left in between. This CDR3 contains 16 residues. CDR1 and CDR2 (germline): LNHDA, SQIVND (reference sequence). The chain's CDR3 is CASSIVRSFINGEQYF. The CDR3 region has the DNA TGTGCCAGTAGTATTGTCCGGTCCTTCATCAACGGGGAGCAGTACTTC.